This T cell receptor beta chain is from a study of blood T cells in healthy people across ages. Points from the study as a whole: Roughly linear declines in TCR beta diversity per million T cells occurred with age.

It was with a sample-barcoded 5' primer and a J-beta primer mix that a second PCR of roughly 7 to 12 cycles was run. TCRdb independently ran MiXCR on the 5' RACE reads; one entry per CDR3 protein. The repertoire has approximately 800,000 distinct CDR3 sequences, roughly 50% of them found once; the top ten carry 20% to 30%. Comments on this clonotype: Its target is unknown.

This receptor was obtained from a man aged 35-49 years in good health. Specimen: blood.

CDR3 residues: CSARKSDTSNQPQHF. CDR3 nucleotides: TGCAGTGCTAGAAAGAGTGACACTAGCAATCAGCCCCAGCATTTT. V is TRBV20-1 and J is TRBJ1-5; the D is unclear. There are 15 residues in the CDR3. The germline CDR1 and CDR2 sequences are DFQATT and SNEGSKA (reference sequence). Trimming removed 2 bases from V and 0 bases from J, with 11 bases in between.